This TCR beta chain originates from a study of blood T cell repertoires in COVID-19. On the study more broadly: Samples taken during acute and convalescent COVID-19 were collected in the United States, Italy and Spain. PBMCs, B-cell-depleted T cells, or T cells were the source of the cDNA or gDNA that made up the material.

Original processing methods: Reference gene primer amplification in the assay estimated nucleated cell counts. Profiled with immunoSEQ multiplex PCR; TCRdb holds only in-frame clones, not every one. That table furnishes V, J and clone size, whereas the DNA furnished D and trimming. The repertoire holds 200,000 to 250,000 clones, roughly 85% seen once, with less than 15% in the top ten. This clone has a single count. There are 11 residues in the CDR3. Trimming shortened V by 8 bases and J by 5 bases, and 9 bases separated the two germline ends. Germline-derived CDR1 and CDR2 are LNHDA and SQIVND (reference sequence).

The V call is TRBV19, the J call TRBJ1-2; the D gene is possibly TRBD1 (6 bases). Specimen: peripheral blood. This TCR came from a woman aged 18-29 years who had recovered from COVID-19. The CDR3 DNA is TGTGCCAGTGGAACAGGGTATGGCTACACCTTC. Translation gives CASGTGYGYTF.